The 18 T cell receptor beta chains below all came from one sample that was sequenced in a study of T-cell memory formation after mild COVID-19. TCRdb re-analysed the 5' RACE reads in MiXCR, keeping a single row per CDR3 protein. Of roughly 450,000 distinct CDR3 sequences listed, 18% are singletons. Specimen: PBMCs or a T cell subset sorted from them (not recorded which). The receptor source for this set is an adult woman who had mild COVID-19 (a few samples of this study predate the infection). Cell type and time point are not known.

The chain has TRBV4-1 and TRBJ1-2; no clear D gene. Germline CDR1 and CDR2: MGHRA and YSYEKL. Trimming took 5 bases from V and 2 from J, leaving 15 bases between them. This CDR3 region has 15 residues. The CDR3 region has the DNA TGCGCCAGCAGCTCCAGTATAGCGGGGAACTATGGCTACACCTTC. It translates to CASSSSIAGNYGYTF.

In this sample, this clonotype turned up a few times. V usage is TRBV6-5 and J usage is TRBJ2-2, with D unclear. The length of the CDR3 is 14 residues. Deletions cut 2 bases from V and 6 bases from J, with 10 bases between. Looked up from germline, CDR1 is MNHEY and CDR2 is SVGAGI. In nucleotides, the CDR3 is TGTGCCAGCAGTTACACCAAGGCCCCCGGGGAGCTGTTTTTT. It translates to CASSYTKAPGELFF.

This clonotype was seen ten or more times. The chain carries TRBV5-1 and TRBJ2-1; 7 nucleotides match TRBD1. This CDR3 has 15 amino acids. Trimming at V came to 1 base and at J to 6 bases, leaving 7 bases not matched to a gene. Germline V CDR1 and CDR2: SGHRS, YFSETQ. The CDR3 loop reads CASSLTQGRGNEQFF. The CDR3 DNA sequence: TGCGCCAGCAGCTTGACACAGGGGAGAGGCAATGAGCAGTTCTTC.

This rearrangement joins TRBV12-3 or TRBV12-4 to TRBJ1-3, with 7 bases aligning to TRBD1. This CDR3 comprises 15 residues. Trimming cost V 3 bases and J 4 bases; bases outside gene matches: 6. CDR3 residues: CASSLRGLGGNTIYF. The CDR3 DNA is TGTGCCAGCAGTTTGAGGGGGCTGGGGGGAAACACCATATATTTT.

This clonotype was observed a single time. The J gene is TRBJ1-1, the V gene TRBV7-2; possible D gene TRBD1, 5 bases. Trimming stripped 6 bases from V and 3 bases from J, with 14 bases between. This CDR3 has 14 amino acids. CDR1 is SGHTA and CDR2 is FQGNSA in the germline V gene. CDR3 loop: CASRMSPGYTEAFF. CDR3 in DNA: TGTGCCAGCAGAATGAGTCCAGGGTACACTGAAGCTTTCTTT. The variable domain in full, with the rest retrieved from reference TRBV7-2 and TRBJ1-1, is GAGVSQSPSNKVTEKGKDVELRCDPISGHTALYWYRQSLGQGLEFLIYFQGNSAPDKSGLPSDRFSAERTGGSVSTLTIQRTQQEDSAVYLCASRMSPGYTEAFFGQGTRLTVV.

This chain links TRBV2 with TRBJ2-3; D uncertain. Germline CDR1 SNHLY, CDR2 FYNNEI. This CDR3 comprises 10 residues. Trimming took off 7 bases at V and 11 bases at J, with 10 bases between the two ends. The CDR3 coding sequence is TGTGCCAGCATAGGCCCTAGGCAGTATTTT. This sequence encodes CASIGPRQYF.

The V gene is TRBV5-6, the J gene TRBJ2-7; 9 bases map to TRBD1. Trimming cost V 2 bases and J 6 bases; bases outside gene matches: 6. Looked up from germline, CDR1 is SGHDT and CDR2 is YYEEEE. The CDR3 loop spans 14 amino acids. The CDR3 here is CASSLAGTGPEQYF. In DNA form, the CDR3 reads TGTGCCAGCAGCTTAGCCGGGACAGGGCCCGAGCAGTACTTC.

This clonotype was counted a few times. The V call is TRBV15, the J call TRBJ2-1; TRBD2 agrees at 10 bases. This CDR3 is 16 amino acids long. Germline trimming cut 0 bases from V and 9 bases from J; bases unmatched to any gene: 8. CDR1 LNHNV and CDR2 YYDKDF come from the germline V gene (reference sequence). CDR3 region: CATSRELAGSAGEQFF. DNA for the CDR3: TGTGCCACCAGCAGAGAACTAGCGGGAAGTGCTGGTGAGCAGTTCTTC.

This clonotype was picked up a small number of times. The rearrangement uses TRBV12-3 or TRBV12-4 and TRBJ2-4; D remains ambiguous. V was pared by 2 bases and J by 3 bases, with 11 bases between. The CDR3 is made up of 15 amino acids. The CDR3 bases are TGTGCCAGCAGTTTAAGGGTCGGCAGCAAAAACATTCAGTACTTC. This sequence encodes CASSLRVGSKNIQYF.

This clonotype was detected a few times. The gene calls are TRBV27 and TRBJ2-7; 7 nucleotides agree with TRBD2. The CDR3 runs to 15 residues. The ends lost 5 bases at V and 2 bases at J; junction bases unmatched: 9. Germline CDR1 MNHEY, CDR2 SMNVEV (reference sequence). The chain's CDR3 is CASSKHLSGAYEQYF. The CDR3 DNA reads as TGTGCCAGCAGTAAGCACTTGAGCGGGGCCTACGAGCAGTACTTC.

This chain joins TRBV5-1 and TRBJ2-7, with D perhaps TRBD2 (5 bases). This CDR3 is 14 amino acids long. Germline CDR1 is SGHRS and CDR2 is YFSETQ. V lost 5 bases to trimming and J lost 1 base, with 13 bases between them. In DNA form, the CDR3 reads TGCGCCAGCAGACCGGCCTCGGGGTCCTACGAGCAGTACTTC. Translating it yields CASRPASGSYEQYF.

This clonotype was detected only a few times. This chain uses TRBV18 with TRBJ2-1; perhaps TRBD2 as D (6 bases). This CDR3 has 13 amino acids. Germline V CDR1 and CDR2: KGHSH, LQKENI. The V end was cut by 3 bases, the J end by 8 bases, with 11 bases between. CDR3 DNA: TGTGCCAGCTCACCCCCTCCTAGCGATGAGCAGTTCTTC. This sequence encodes CASSPPPSDEQFF.

This clonotype was detected only a few times. V usage is TRBV7-9 and J usage is TRBJ1-2; D unresolved. Germline assignment: CDR1 SEHNR and CDR2 FQNEAQ (reference sequence). V shed 5 bases and J shed 8 bases, with 15 bases lying between them. This CDR3 has 13 residues. CDR3 coding DNA: TGTGCCAGCAGCCTTGGAGGGCTCGCCGGCTACACCTTC. Translation: CASSLGGLAGYTF.

Here the CDR3 reads CASSVEAELAIGELFF. The CDR3 DNA reads TGTGCCAGCAGCGTAGAAGCCGAACTAGCGATAGGGGAGCTGTTTTTT. The chain is built from TRBV9 and TRBJ2-2; TRBD2 matches at 7 bases. V shed 0 bases, J shed 8 bases, and the junction held 10 bases outside the gene matches. Per germline, CDR1 SGDLS and CDR2 YYNGEE. The length of the CDR3 is 16 residues.

Only a few counts were recorded for this clonotype. The rearrangement joins TRBV20-1 to TRBJ2-5; 13 bases match TRBD2. The germline gives CDR1 DFQATT, CDR2 SNEGSKA (reference sequence). Trimming at V came to 0 bases and at J to 3 bases, leaving 7 bases not matched to a gene. CDR3 size: 17 residues. CDR3 sequence: CSARDFTGTSGEETQYF. Here the CDR3 DNA reads TGCAGTGCTAGAGACTTCACCGGGACTAGCGGGGAAGAGACCCAGTACTTC.

J is TRBJ2-7 and V is TRBV7-9, with D hard to call. The CDR3 is made up of 11 amino acids. Trimming shortened V by 5 bases and J by 6 bases, and 8 bases separated the two germline ends. From germline, CDR1 is SEHNR and CDR2 FQNEAQ (reference sequence). The CDR3 region is CASSAAREQYF. The DNA of the CDR3 is TGTGCCAGCAGCGCCGCGCGCGAGCAGTACTTC.

This clonotype has ten or more counts. The chain is built from TRBV15 and TRBJ2-7; 8 bases fit TRBD2. The CDR3 consists of 15 residues. Germline assignment: CDR1 LNHNV and CDR2 YYDKDF (reference sequence). J lost 0 bases, V lost 5 bases, and 6 bases had no gene match. CDR3 residues: CATSGPGTSSYEQYF. For the CDR3, the DNA is TGTGCCACCAGCGGCCCCGGGACTAGCTCCTACGAGCAGTACTTC.

The V gene is TRBV29-1, the J gene TRBJ2-2, with 11 nucleotides matching TRBD2. V lost 4 bases and J lost 2; bases outside the gene matches: 9. Per the germline V gene, CDR1 is SQVTM and CDR2 is ANQGSEA. The CDR3 runs 17 residues. The CDR3 loop reads CSVVGSGRGANTGELFF. CDR3 DNA: TGCAGCGTTGTGGGTAGCGGGAGGGGGGCAAACACCGGGGAGCTGTTTTTT.